This entry lists 29 T cell receptor beta chains sequenced from one sample in a study of PD-L1 blockade in urothelial cancer. The time point was: pretreatment peripheral blood. Assay used: immunoSEQ multiplex PCR; TCRdb lists only in-frame clones, some missing. The sample records about 38,000 clones, about 85% being singletons. Specimen: PBMCs, collected around atezolizumab (anti-PD-L1) treatment. These TCRs come from a man older than 75 with urothelial cancer.

The chain links TRBV5-1 to TRBJ2-5, with 9 bases fitting TRBD2. Trimming took 0 bases from V and 2 from J; bases not matched to a gene: 5. CDR3 length equals 16 residues. Germline V gene lookup returns CDR1 SGHRS and CDR2 YFSETQ. The CDR3 loop reads CASSLAQLAGQETQYF. The CDR3, as DNA: TGCGCCAGCAGCTTGGCCCAGCTAGCGGGGCAAGAGACCCAGTACTTC.

The chain uses TRBV15 and TRBJ1-3; 8 positions match TRBD1. The V gene end was trimmed by 1 base and the J gene end by 9 bases; junction bases not matched to a gene: 8. The CDR3 has 15 residues. Germline V gene lookup returns CDR1 LNHNV and CDR2 YYDKDF (reference sequence). CDR3 residues: CATSRAGTGVGTIYF. CDR3 bases: TGTGCCACCAGCAGAGCTGGGACAGGCGTTGGCACCATATATTTT.

The rearrangement uses TRBV28 and TRBJ1-4, with 7 bases fitting TRBD1. Germline V gives CDR1 MDHEN, CDR2 SYDVKM. The J segment lost 3 bases and the V segment lost 5 bases, leaving 3 bases of the junction unmatched. The CDR3 is made up of 14 amino acids. CDR3 nucleotides: TGTGCCAGCAGTCAAGGGGGCTCTAATGAAAAACTGTTTTTT. The encoded protein is CASSQGGSNEKLFF.

The chain employs TRBV2 and TRBJ2-3, with 13 bases matching TRBD2. Germline trimming cut 6 bases from V and 6 bases from J; bases unmatched to any gene: 9. In germline, CDR1 is SNHLY, CDR2 FYNNEI. CDR3 size: 16 residues. This CDR3 is CASRGGTSGKSDTQYF. The CDR3 DNA is TGTGCCAGCAGGGGGGGGACTAGCGGGAAATCGGATACGCAGTATTTT.

The V call is TRBV7-9, the J call TRBJ1-4; D may be TRBD1 (5 bases). This CDR3 is built from 13 residues. The ends were cut back, 3 bases at V and 7 bases at J, with 9 bases in the middle. Per the germline V gene, CDR1 is SEHNR and CDR2 is FQNEAQ (reference sequence). The CDR3 bases are TGTGCCAGCAGCTTTCAGGGATTTGAAAAACTGTTTTTT. This gives the protein CASSFQGFEKLFF.

V is TRBV7-8 and J is TRBJ1-5; D is possibly TRBD1 (5 bases). Germline CDR1 reads SGHVS; CDR2 reads FQNEAQ. Trimming cost V 1 base and J 5 bases, with 9 bases left between them. The length of the CDR3 is 14 residues. CDR3 loop: CASSLGGVYQPQHF. In DNA, the CDR3 is TGTGCCAGCAGCTTAGGGGGGGTGTATCAGCCCCAGCATTTT.

The chain couples TRBV9 to TRBJ2-2; D is perhaps TRBD2 (6 bases). The length of the CDR3 is 15 residues. V was trimmed by 0 bases and J by 7 bases, leaving 13 bases between them. Per germline, CDR1 SGDLS and CDR2 YYNGEE. The CDR3 region has the DNA TGTGCCAGCAGCGTAGACGTAGTGGAGGGCGGGGAGCTGTTTTTT. As protein: CASSVDVVEGGELFF.

The rearrangement joins TRBV18 to TRBJ1-5; D perhaps matches TRBD1 (6 bases). The CDR3 is 14 residues long. Germline loops: CDR1 KGHSH, CDR2 LQKENI. V was pared by 3 bases and J by 5 bases, with 11 bases between. The CDR3 reads CASSPRGGDQPQHF. CDR3 nucleotides: TGTGCCAGCTCACCGAGGGGGGGGGATCAGCCCCAGCATTTT. Full variable domain (outside the CDR3, taken from reference TRBV18 and TRBJ1-5): NAGVMQNPRHLVRRRGQEARLRCSPMKGHSHVYWYRQLPEEGLKFMVYLQKENIIDESGMPKERFSAEFPKEGPSILRIQQVVRGDSAAYFCASSPRGGDQPQHFGDGTRLSIL.

This clone came up once. The V call is TRBV21-1, the J call TRBJ2-7; TRBD2 is the table's D call and was not checked against the DNA. TRBV21-1 is an annotated pseudogene. The CDR3 sequence is 12 residues long. The chain's CDR3 is CASSKGGKSLDF. The CDR3 nucleotides read TGTGCCAGCAGCAAAGGAGGAAAAAGTTTGGACTTC.

This chain links TRBV5-1 with TRBJ1-2; maybe TRBD1 (6 bases). V lost 4 bases and J lost 6, with 10 bases in between. CDR3 length: 12 residues. The germline CDR1 and CDR2 sequences are SGHRS and YFSETQ. The CDR3 DNA reads as TGCGCCAGCAGCCGGACAGCGGATGGCTACACCTTC. Its protein is CASSRTADGYTF.

The genes are TRBV14 and TRBJ2-1, with TRBD2 identical over 11 bases. CDR1 and CDR2 (germline): SGHDN, FVKESK. V was clipped by 2 bases and J by 9 bases; unmatched bases: 6. The CDR3 runs 15 residues. CDR3 sequence reads: CASSQIAGGPGEQFF. The CDR3 bases are TGTGCCAGCAGCCAAATAGCGGGAGGGCCTGGTGAGCAGTTCTTC.

V usage is TRBV6-5 and J usage is TRBJ1-1; the match to TRBD1 covers 8 bases. CDR1 and CDR2 from the germline V gene are MNHEY and SVGAGI. The junction had 4 bases not matched to a gene; V was cut back by 5 bases and J by 5 bases. The CDR3 length is 13 residues. The CDR3 bases are TGTGCCAGCAGTCCCGACAGGGGAACTGAAGCTTTCTTT. Translation gives CASSPDRGTEAFF.

The genes are TRBV15 and TRBJ1-2; TRBD1 aligns across 11 bases. The V segment lost 10 bases and the J segment 2 bases; nucleotides outside the gene matches: 3. There are 13 residues in the CDR3. Germline V gene sequence: CDR1 LNHNV, CDR2 YYDKDF (reference sequence). Here the CDR3 reads CASGTGGNYGYTF. The CDR3 nucleotides are TGTGCCAGCGGGACAGGGGGAAACTATGGCTACACCTTC.

In DNA, the CDR3 is TGTGCCAGCAGTACCCGGGCAGGGGGCGTTCAGCCCCAGCATTTT. It yields the protein CASSTRAGGVQPQHF. V and J are TRBV6-5 and TRBJ1-5; TRBD1 aligns across 8 bases. CDR1 MNHEY and CDR2 SVGAGI come from the germline V gene. This CDR3 is 15 amino acids long. Losses at the gene ends were 5 bases for V and 6 bases for J; bases not matched to a gene: 9.

V and J are TRBV6-6 and TRBJ2-5; D remains unclear. With 6 bases removed from V and 5 bases from J, the gap between germline ends came to 10 bases. This CDR3 contains 12 residues. Looked up from germline, CDR1 is MNHNY and CDR2 is SVGAGI (reference sequence). CDR3: CASRGPTETQYF. CDR3 nucleotides: TGTGCCAGCAGGGGCCCCACGGAGACCCAGTACTTC.

V gene TRBV7-9 combines with J gene TRBJ1-5; TRBD1 matches 9 bases. Germline CDR1 is SEHNR and CDR2 is FQNEAQ (reference sequence). After removal of 4 bases from V and 0 bases from J, the junction contained 10 bases not matched to a gene. The CDR3 extends over 18 amino acids. This CDR3 reads CASSSTSTGGLSNQPQHF. CDR3 sequence (DNA): TGTGCCAGCAGCTCAACCTCGACAGGGGGGCTTAGCAATCAGCCCCAGCATTTT.

This chain links TRBV30 with TRBJ2-2; D is possibly TRBD1 (6 bases). Trimming took 4 bases from V and 5 from J, leaving 11 bases between them. The CDR3 is made up of 13 amino acids. Per the germline V gene, CDR1 is GTSNPN and CDR2 is SVGIG (reference sequence). CDR3 nucleotides: TGTGCCTGGAACAGGGCTGGAACCGGGGAGCTGTTTTTT. The encoded protein is CAWNRAGTGELFF.

The chain has TRBV19 and TRBJ1-3; D not certain. The V end lost 9 bases, the J end lost 3 bases, and 12 bases lay between the germline ends. Germline V gene sequence: CDR1 LNHDA, CDR2 SQIVND (reference sequence). The CDR3 has 13 residues. The CDR3 nucleotides read TGTGCCAGCCGGAGTAGTGGTGGAAACACCATATATTTT. As protein: CASRSSGGNTIYF.

The chain combines TRBV18 with TRBJ2-7; 11 nucleotides agree with TRBD1. The CDR3 runs 15 residues. Unmatched junction bases numbered 5, after V lost 3 bases and J lost 4 bases. Germline V lookup: CDR1 KGHSH, CDR2 LQKENI. Written as DNA, the CDR3 is TGTGCCAGCTCACCCGGACAGGGGGCGGGGTACGAGCAGTACTTC. Its translation: CASSPGQGAGYEQYF.

This rearrangement joins TRBV27 to TRBJ2-7, with 11 bases that match TRBD2. Trimming removed 6 bases from V and 2 bases from J; junction bases left unmatched: 6. The germline gives CDR1 MNHEY, CDR2 SMNVEV (reference sequence). The CDR3 has 15 residues. The CDR3 nucleotides are TGTGCCAGCAGGCAGACTAGCGGGGTGACCTACGAGCAGTACTTC. It yields the protein CASRQTSGVTYEQYF.

V and J are TRBV27 and TRBJ1-1, with D possibly being TRBD1 (6 bases). Germline V CDR1 and CDR2: MNHEY, SMNVEV (reference sequence). This CDR3 is built from 14 residues. With 4 bases removed from V and 1 base from J, the gap between germline ends came to 10 bases. CDR3 in amino acids: CASSSRQANTEAFF. The CDR3 nucleotides are TGTGCCAGCAGTTCTAGACAGGCGAACACTGAAGCTTTCTTT.

The chain combines TRBV6-5 with TRBJ1-3; possible D gene TRBD1, 5 bases. The CDR3 sequence is 13 residues long. Looked up from germline, CDR1 is MNHEY and CDR2 is SVGAGI. The V end lost 6 bases, the J end lost 13 bases, and 19 bases lay between the germline ends. The CDR3 bases are TGTGCCAGCAGCTTACTTAGGGGAAATTGGATATATTTT. Encoded protein: CASSLLRGNWIYF.

This rearrangement joins TRBV5-4 to TRBJ1-2; 11 bases are shared with TRBD1. Germline V gene lookup returns CDR1 SGHNT and CDR2 YYREEE (reference sequence). V lost 0 bases, J lost 6 bases, and 7 bases stayed unmatched. The CDR3 covers 16 residues. The CDR3 protein is CASSLDSGTGGNGYTF. The CDR3 coding sequence is TGTGCCAGCAGCTTGGATTCTGGGACAGGGGGGAATGGCTACACCTTC.

This clone has just one count. V usage is TRBV21-1 and J usage is TRBJ2-7; the table's D call TRBD2 went unverified against the DNA. TRBV21-1 is shown as a pseudogene. The CDR3 runs to 17 residues. CDR3 residues: CASSNRLQLAGYYEQYF. The CDR3 DNA follows: TGTGCCAGCAGCAACCGCCTCCAGCTAGCGGGCTACTACGAGCAGTACTTC.

The chain couples TRBV29-1 to TRBJ2-3; D remains unclear. Trimming pared 8 bases from V and 6 bases from J, leaving 12 bases between. The CDR3 totals 11 residues. Germline V gene sequence: CDR1 SQVTM, CDR2 ANQGSEA. The CDR3 DNA reads TGCAGCTTCCGGAGAGTGGATACGCAGTATTTT. It specifies CSFRRVDTQYF.

The chain employs TRBV30 and TRBJ1-2, with 7 bases fitting TRBD1. V lost 3 bases, J lost 0 bases, and 7 bases stayed unmatched. Looked up from germline, CDR1 is GTSNPN and CDR2 is SVGIG (reference sequence). The CDR3 spans 15 residues. The CDR3, as DNA: TGTGCCTGGAGACCCCAGGGGGGTGCTAACTATGGCTACACCTTC. Its translation is CAWRPQGGANYGYTF.

This clone was picked up one time. The chain employs TRBV27 and TRBJ2-3; the match to TRBD2 covers 16 bases. This CDR3 is built from 16 residues. The trim removed 6 bases at V and 0 bases at J, leaving 0 bases unmatched. CDR1 MNHEY and CDR2 SMNVEV come from the germline V gene (reference sequence). The CDR3 is CASRGLAGGSTDTQYF. CDR3 nucleotides: TGTGCCAGCAGGGGACTAGCGGGAGGGAGCACAGATACGCAGTATTTT.

The chain carries TRBV5-4 and TRBJ2-1; the match to TRBD1 covers 8 bases. CDR1 is SGHNT, CDR2 YYREEE, per germline (reference sequence). Unmatched junction bases numbered 6, after V lost 0 bases and J lost 4 bases. The CDR3 has 16 amino acids. The CDR3 sequence is CASSLGTGNNYNEQFF. In DNA, the CDR3 is TGTGCCAGCAGCTTGGGGACAGGGAACAATTACAATGAGCAGTTCTTC. The variable domain in full, completed from reference TRBV5-4 and TRBJ2-1, reads ETGVTQSPTHLIKTRGQQVTLRCSSQSGHNTVSWYQQALGQGPQFIFQYYREEENGRGNFPPRFSGLQFPNYSSELNVNALELDDSALYLCASSLGTGNNYNEQFFGPGTRLTVL.

This clone was observed a single time. The V gene is TRBV29-1, the J gene TRBJ1-2; TRBD1 matches at 8 bases. Trimming removed 0 bases from V and 8 bases from J; junction bases left unmatched: 5. The CDR3 is made up of 13 amino acids. In germline, CDR1 is SQVTM, CDR2 ANQGSEA. This chain's CDR3 is CSVEDSQGGGYTF. Here the CDR3 DNA reads TGCAGCGTTGAAGATTCACAGGGGGGGGGCTACACCTTC.